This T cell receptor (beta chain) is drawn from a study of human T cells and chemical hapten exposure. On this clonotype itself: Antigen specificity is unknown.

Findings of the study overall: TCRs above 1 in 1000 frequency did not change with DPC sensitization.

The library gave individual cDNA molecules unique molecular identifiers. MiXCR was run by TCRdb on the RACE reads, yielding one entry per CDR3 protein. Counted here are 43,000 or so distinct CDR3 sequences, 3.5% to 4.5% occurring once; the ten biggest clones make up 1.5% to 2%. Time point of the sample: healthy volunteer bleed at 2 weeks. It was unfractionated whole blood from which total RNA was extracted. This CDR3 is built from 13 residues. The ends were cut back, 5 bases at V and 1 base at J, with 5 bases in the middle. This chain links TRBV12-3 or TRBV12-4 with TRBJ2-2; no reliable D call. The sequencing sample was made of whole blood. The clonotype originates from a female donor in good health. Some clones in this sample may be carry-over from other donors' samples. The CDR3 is CASSPQNTGELFF. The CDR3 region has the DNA TGTGCCAGCAGTCCACAGAACACCGGGGAGCTGTTTTTT.